This T cell receptor beta chain is drawn from a study of blood T cell repertoires in COVID-19. Original processing methods: Scientists estimated how many nucleated cells there were by amplifying reference gene primers. TCRdb's copy holds only in-frame clones and misses some; the assay was immunoSEQ multiplex PCR. D and trimming were read from the DNA, whereas the V and J calls and clone size are those reported in that table. The table records tens of thousands of clones, approximately 80% of them present only once. Germline loops: CDR1 SGHNT, CDR2 YYREEE (reference sequence). The V and J ends lost 4 bases and 5 bases, in that order; junction bases with no gene match: 8. This CDR3 is 14 amino acids long.

The TCR sequence derives from a man aged 45-60 years with acute or convalescent COVID-19. The sequenced sample was peripheral blood. The chain employs TRBV5-4 and TRBJ2-5, with 7 bases lining up with TRBD1. The CDR3 nucleotides read TGTGCCAGCAGCAGCTGGACAGGCGGGGAGACCCAGTACTTC. Amino acid sequence: CASSSWTGGETQYF.